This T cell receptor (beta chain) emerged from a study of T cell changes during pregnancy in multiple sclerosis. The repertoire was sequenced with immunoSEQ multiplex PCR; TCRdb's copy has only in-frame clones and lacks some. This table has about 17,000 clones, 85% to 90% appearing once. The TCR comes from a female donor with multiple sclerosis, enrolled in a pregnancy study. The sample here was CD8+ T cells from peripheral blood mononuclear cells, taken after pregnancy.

The CDR3, as DNA: TGCGCCAGCAGCCAAGAACCAGGGTCGAACACTGAAGCTTTCTTT. This encodes CASSQEPGSNTEAFF. V gene TRBV4-1 combines with J gene TRBJ1-1, with D perhaps matching TRBD1 (5 bases). Germline V gene lookup returns CDR1 MGHRA and CDR2 YSYEKL. The length of the CDR3 is 15 residues. Deletions cut 0 bases from V and 1 base from J, with 9 bases between.